These 22 T cell receptor beta chains originate from one sample sequenced in a study of T cell responses to AZD1222 COVID-19 vaccine (dated by TCRdb to the early 2020s). The time point label here, explained by the study, means: baseline before first vaccination. Library preparation was by the immunoSEQ multiplex PCR assay. Held by TCRdb, this immuneACCESS table contains in-frame sequences only and omits some clones. Under half of the omission traces to an unresolved V gene where checked; the cause of the rest is unknown. The sample has fewer than 150,000 clones on record, 90% of them singletons. Of the sample, roughly 3.6% is held by the ten largest clones. The source was peripheral blood, collected on day 0 of AZD1222 vaccination. The receptors here all came from an adult in good health.

The rearrangement joins TRBV5-1 to TRBJ1-1; D not resolved. The CDR3 is 11 amino acids. Germline lookup yields CDR1 SGHRS and CDR2 YFSETQ. Trimming stripped 0 bases from V and 6 bases from J, with 3 bases between. For the CDR3, the DNA is TGCGCCAGCAGCTTGGGGCCTGAAGCTTTCTTT. The encoded protein is CASSLGPEAFF. Complete variable domain (other parts from reference TRBV5-1 and TRBJ1-1): KAGVTQTPRYLIKTRGQQVTLSCSPISGHRSVSWYQQTPGQGLQFLFEYFSETQRNKGNFPGRFSGRQFSNSRSEMNVSTLELGDSALYLCASSLGPEAFFGQGTRLTVV.

V usage is TRBV5-5 and J usage is TRBJ2-1; D is possibly TRBD2 (6 bases). The CDR3 spans 15 residues. CDR1 is SGHKS and CDR2 is YYEKEE in the germline V gene (reference sequence). V lost 2 bases to trimming and J lost 8 bases, with 17 bases between them. The CDR3 DNA sequence: TGTGCCAGCAGCTTTGGACGAAAGGAGCGGGATGAGCAGTTCTTC. As protein: CASSFGRKERDEQFF. Complete variable domain (other parts from reference TRBV5-5 and TRBJ2-1): DAGVTQSPTHLIKTRGQQVTLRCSPISGHKSVSWYQQVLGQGPQFIFQYYEKEERGRGNFPDRFSARQFPNYSSELNVNALLLGDSALYLCASSFGRKERDEQFFGPGTRLTVL.

The chain combines TRBV5-1 with TRBJ1-4, with unresolved D. Trimming pared 5 bases from V and 0 bases from J, leaving 8 bases between. The CDR3 covers 14 residues. Germline loops: CDR1 SGHRS, CDR2 YFSETQ. The CDR3 sequence: CASRPQATNEKLFF. DNA of the CDR3: TGCGCCAGCAGACCACAAGCAACTAATGAAAAACTGTTTTTT.

The chain recombines TRBV3-1 (or the pseudogene TRBV3-2) with TRBJ1-2; 9 nucleotides align to TRBD1. Trimming cost V 1 base and J 0 bases; bases outside gene matches: 0. The CDR3 is 15 residues long. CDR1 is LGHDT, CDR2 YNNKEL, per germline (reference sequence). The CDR3 here is CASSQGTGANYGYTF. The CDR3 nucleotides read TGTGCCAGCAGCCAAGGGACAGGGGCTAACTATGGCTACACCTTC.

The rearrangement uses TRBV28 and TRBJ1-5; TRBD1 matches at 10 bases. Per germline, CDR1 MDHEN and CDR2 SYDVKM. V shed 1 base, J shed 5 bases, and the junction held 5 bases outside the gene matches. This CDR3 has 16 amino acids. CDR3 sequence reads: CASSLFFGTGDQPQHF. CDR3 nucleotide sequence: TGTGCCAGCAGTTTATTTTTCGGGACAGGGGATCAGCCCCAGCATTTT. Filled out from reference TRBV28 and TRBJ1-5, the complete variable domain reads DVKVTQSSRYLVKRTGEKVFLECVQDMDHENMFWYRQDPGLGLRLIYFSYDVKMKEKGDIPEGYSVSREKKERFSLILESASTNQTSMYLCASSLFFGTGDQPQHFGDGTRLSIL.

The genes are TRBV4-2 and TRBJ2-1; D not resolved. The CDR3 spans 12 residues. V was shortened by 4 bases and J by 7 bases, with 8 bases between the two germline ends. Germline V CDR1 and CDR2: LGHNA, YNFKEQ. Here the CDR3 reads CASSPKWNEQFF. Written as DNA, the CDR3 is TGTGCCAGCAGCCCTAAGTGGAATGAGCAGTTCTTC.

V gene TRBV14 combines with J gene TRBJ1-6; D is unresolved. The CDR3 totals 13 residues. The germline CDR1 and CDR2 sequences are SGHDN and FVKESK. V was trimmed by 3 bases and J by 12 bases, leaving 12 bases between them. CDR3 sequence reads: CASSQISGVPLHF. As DNA, the CDR3 is TGTGCCAGCAGCCAGATCTCCGGGGTACCCCTCCACTTT.

V gene TRBV6-1 combines with J gene TRBJ2-5, with D perhaps TRBD2 (6 bases). The CDR3 runs to 16 residues. Germline CDR1 and CDR2: MNHNS and SASEGT. The ends were cut back, 0 bases at V and 5 bases at J, with 16 bases in the middle. In nucleotides, the CDR3 is TGTGCCAGCAGTGAAGCGGGGTTTGGCGGGGTGGAGACCCAGTACTTC. This translates into CASSEAGFGGVETQYF.

Of note for this clone: Sequence at one end of the junction differs from germline and may be a read error. The genes are TRBV7-2 and TRBJ2-3, with 9 bases identical to TRBD2. The CDR3 covers 15 residues. CDR1 is SGHTA and CDR2 is FQGNSA in the germline V gene. This CDR3 reads CASSPQRASGRSSDF. The CDR3 nucleotides are TGTGCCAGCAGCCCCCAGAGGGCGAGCGGGAGGTCTTCGGATTTT.

V usage is TRBV7-9 and J usage is TRBJ1-1; 8 bases are shared with TRBD1. Trimming cost V 5 bases and J 0 bases; bases outside gene matches: 11. Per germline, CDR1 SEHNR and CDR2 FQNEAQ (reference sequence). The CDR3 is 17 amino acids. This CDR3 reads CASSVRDRHSMNTEAFF. CDR3 nucleotide sequence: TGTGCCAGCAGCGTCCGGGACAGGCATTCCATGAACACTGAAGCTTTCTTT.

The rearrangement joins TRBV30 to TRBJ1-5; 7 bases fit TRBD1. This CDR3 region has 15 residues. V lost 2 bases, J lost 3 bases, and 7 bases stayed unmatched. In germline, CDR1 is GTSNPN, CDR2 SVGIG (reference sequence). This CDR3 reads CAWSLTGSPNQPQHF. The CDR3 DNA reads TGTGCCTGGAGTCTGACAGGGTCGCCCAATCAGCCCCAGCATTTT.

This chain connects TRBV7-8 to TRBJ2-1; D gene unclear. The CDR3 sequence is 11 residues long. The V and J ends lost 0 bases and 9 bases respectively, with 3 bases between them. Germline-derived CDR1 and CDR2 are SGHVS and FQNEAQ. CDR3 amino acids: CASSLAGEQFF. The CDR3, as DNA: TGTGCCAGCAGCTTAGCCGGTGAGCAGTTCTTC. Full variable domain (remainder filled in from reference TRBV7-8 and TRBJ2-1): GAGVSQSPRYKVAKRGQDVALRCDPISGHVSLFWYQQALGQGPEFLTYFQNEAQLDKSGLPSDRFFAERPEGSVSTLKIQRTQQEDSAVYLCASSLAGEQFFGPGTRLTVL.

The rearrangement joins TRBV5-1 to TRBJ1-1; perhaps TRBD1 as D (6 bases). The CDR3 loop spans 14 amino acids. The ends were cut back, 1 base at V and 4 bases at J, with 11 bases in the middle. Germline V gene sequence: CDR1 SGHRS, CDR2 YFSETQ. The CDR3, as DNA: TGCGCCAGCAGCTTGTCAGGGGAGGGCACTGAAGCTTTCTTT. This encodes CASSLSGEGTEAFF.

The chain links TRBV7-8 to TRBJ2-5, with 8 bases fitting TRBD1. The CDR3 totals 16 residues. The V gene's germline CDR1 is SGHVS and CDR2 FQNEAQ. The V segment lost 0 bases and the J segment 2 bases; nucleotides outside the gene matches: 5. The CDR3 nucleotides are TGTGCCAGCAGCTTAGCGTGGACAGGGAAACAAGAGACCCAGTACTTC. Translated, it gives CASSLAWTGKQETQYF.

The V call is TRBV6-4, the J call TRBJ1-1; D not resolved. The CDR3 totals 13 residues. The germline gives CDR1 MRHNA, CDR2 SNTAGT. V was pared by 3 bases and J by 4 bases, with 9 bases between. As DNA, the CDR3 is TGTGCCAGCAGTGAAGGGAGAGGCACTGAAGCTTTCTTT. Its protein product is CASSEGRGTEAFF.

This chain links TRBV19 with TRBJ2-7; tentatively, D is TRBD2 (5 bases). V lost 6 bases and J 6 bases, leaving 12 bases between the germline ends. This CDR3 is 12 amino acids long. Germline loops: CDR1 LNHDA, CDR2 SQIVND (reference sequence). DNA for the CDR3: TGTGCCAGTAGCGCCGGAGGAACCGAGCAGTACTTC. The encoded protein is CASSAGGTEQYF. Together with reference TRBV19 and TRBJ2-7, the CDR3 gives the full variable domain: DGGITQSPKYLFRKEGQNVTLSCEQNLNHDAMYWYRQDPGQGLRLIYYSQIVNDFQKGDIAEGYSVSREKKESFPLTVTSAQKNPTAFYLCASSAGGTEQYFGPGTRLTVT.

The J gene is TRBJ2-5, the V gene TRBV11-2; the D gene is possibly TRBD1 (7 bases). From germline, CDR1 is SGHAT and CDR2 FQNNGV. CDR3 length equals 16 residues. Trimming took 5 bases from V and 2 from J, leaving 18 bases between them. The CDR3 region has the DNA TGTGCCAGCAGCGCGCGGGGACAGACCTTTCAAGAGACCCAGTACTTC. Its protein product is CASSARGQTFQETQYF.

The chain couples TRBV5-4 to TRBJ2-1, with TRBD2 matching 8 bases. The trim removed 3 bases at V and 6 bases at J, leaving 14 bases unmatched. The CDR3 covers 17 residues. The germline gives CDR1 SGHNT, CDR2 YYREEE (reference sequence). The CDR3 nucleotides read TGTGCCAGCAGCTCAGCAAAGGGCGGGAGGTCGGTCAATGAGCAGTTCTTC. Amino acid sequence: CASSSAKGGRSVNEQFF.

This rearrangement joins TRBV6-1 to TRBJ1-6; the D is unclear. The germline V gene has CDR1 MNHNS and CDR2 SASEGT. CDR3 size: 14 residues. The V end lost 3 bases, the J end lost 5 bases, and 8 bases lay between the germline ends. This CDR3 is CASSDSGNNSPLHF. The DNA of the CDR3 is TGTGCCAGCAGTGATTCGGGGAATAATTCACCCCTCCACTTT.

The chain joins TRBV6-5 to TRBJ1-2; 10 bases are a match to TRBD1. Germline trimming cut 6 bases from V and 5 bases from J; bases unmatched to any gene: 3. CDR1 MNHEY and CDR2 SVGAGI come from the germline V gene. The CDR3 sequence is 13 residues long. In DNA form, the CDR3 reads TGTGCCAGCAGGGGGGGACAGGGGTATGGCTACACCTTC. It codes for CASRGGQGYGYTF.

The chain uses TRBV7-2 and TRBJ1-4; D is perhaps TRBD1 (5 bases). Looked up from germline, CDR1 is SGHTA and CDR2 is FQGNSA. Trimming took 5 bases from V and 0 from J, leaving 13 bases between them. The CDR3 has 16 amino acids. The DNA of the CDR3 is TGTGCCAGCAGCCCCGGGGGTAGTTCAACTAATGAAAAACTGTTTTTT. Its protein product is CASSPGGSSTNEKLFF.

V and J are TRBV11-2 and TRBJ2-1; 7 nucleotides line up with TRBD1. CDR1 is SGHAT and CDR2 is FQNNGV in the germline V gene. Trimming cost V 3 bases and J 4 bases; bases outside gene matches: 12. The CDR3 length is 17 residues. The DNA of the CDR3 is TGTGCCAGCAGCTTTCTGGACCGGGACAGTGCGTACAATGAGCAGTTCTTC. Amino acid sequence: CASSFLDRDSAYNEQFF.